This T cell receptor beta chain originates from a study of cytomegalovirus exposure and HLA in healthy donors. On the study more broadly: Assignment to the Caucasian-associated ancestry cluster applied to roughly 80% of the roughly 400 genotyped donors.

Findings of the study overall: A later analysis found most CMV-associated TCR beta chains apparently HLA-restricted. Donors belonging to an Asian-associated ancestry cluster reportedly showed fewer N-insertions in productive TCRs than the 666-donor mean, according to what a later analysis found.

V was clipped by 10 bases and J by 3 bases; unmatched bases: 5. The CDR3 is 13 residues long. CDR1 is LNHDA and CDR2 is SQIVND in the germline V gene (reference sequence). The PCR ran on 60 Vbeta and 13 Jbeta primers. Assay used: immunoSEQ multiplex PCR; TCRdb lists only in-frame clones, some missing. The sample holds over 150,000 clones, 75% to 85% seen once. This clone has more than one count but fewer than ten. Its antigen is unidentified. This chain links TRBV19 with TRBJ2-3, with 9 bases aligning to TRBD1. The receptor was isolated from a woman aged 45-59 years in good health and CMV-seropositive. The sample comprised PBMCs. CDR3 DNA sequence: TGTGCCACCCGGGACAGGGAGACAGATACGCAGTATTTT. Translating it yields CATRDRETDTQYF.